A single sample is the source of the 2 T cell receptor beta chains below, sequenced in a study of spatial heterogeneity in lung cancer. General study results and limits: Tumor mutation count correlated with how many alpha and beta TCRs expanded intratumorally.

These TCRs are of unknown antigen specificity. Time point here: sample taken at primary tumor resection. TCRdb reanalysed the 5' RACE reads using MiXCR and keeps one entry per CDR3 protein. The sample lists several thousand distinct CDR3 sequences; more than 13% were seen once. The sample here was lung tumor tissue, taken at surgery. The receptors derive from a female donor with early-stage non-small cell lung cancer.

This clonotype was detected many times. This beta chain is an unintended read in a library built for alpha chains; its size means little. The chain links TRBV6-5 to TRBJ2-5, with D maybe TRBD2 (6 bases). V lost 2 bases and J 7 bases, leaving 17 bases between the germline ends. The V gene's germline CDR1 is MNHEY and CDR2 SVGAGI. The length of the CDR3 is 15 residues. CDR3 coding DNA: TGTGCCAGCAGTTACAGTACCGGGGTCGGGGGGACCCAGTACTTC. It codes for CASSYSTGVGGTQYF.

This clonotype is medium-sized in the sample. For a library built for alpha chains, this beta chain is a stray read; little rests on its size. V and J are TRBV6-5 and TRBJ2-7; D may match TRBD1 or TRBD2 (5 bases each). This CDR3 is built from 17 residues. V dropped 0 bases and J dropped 3 bases, with 18 bases sitting between them. Germline V gene lookup returns CDR1 MNHEY and CDR2 SVGAGI. The DNA of the CDR3 is TGTGCCAGCAGTTACTCCGGTGGTGCAGGGAGTAGCTACGAGCAGTACTTC. Encoded protein: CASSYSGGAGSSYEQYF.